Detailed here is one T cell receptor beta chain. No antigen is known for it. Between the trimmed V and J ends, which lost 7 bases and 2 bases, there was a span of 13 bases. This CDR3 comprises 14 residues. CDR1 and CDR2 from the germline V gene are SGHRS and YFSETQ. This specimen comes from a study of T cells after yellow fever vaccination. Overall study results and limits: A limited proportion of clonotypes was detected within both the CD4 and CD8 compartments.

Each CDR3 protein gets one entry after TCRdb re-called the 5' RACE reads with MiXCR. The table lists fewer than 650,000 distinct CDR3 sequences, around a fifth of them singletons. This TCR came from a man younger than 30 who received the YFV17D yellow fever vaccine. This chain uses TRBV5-1 with TRBJ1-5; possible D gene TRBD1, 5 bases. The specimen was PBMCs, collected 20 to 25 days after the first yellow fever vaccination. The CDR3 bases are TGCGCCAGCCAGGCCGGGGGAGGCAATCAGCCCCAGCATTTT. Protein product: CASQAGGGNQPQHF. Full variable domain (remainder filled in from reference TRBV5-1 and TRBJ1-5): KAGVTQTPRYLIKTRGQQVTLSCSPISGHRSVSWYQQTPGQGLQFLFEYFSETQRNKGNFPGRFSGRQFSNSRSEMNVSTLELGDSALYLCASQAGGGNQPQHFGDGTRLSIL.